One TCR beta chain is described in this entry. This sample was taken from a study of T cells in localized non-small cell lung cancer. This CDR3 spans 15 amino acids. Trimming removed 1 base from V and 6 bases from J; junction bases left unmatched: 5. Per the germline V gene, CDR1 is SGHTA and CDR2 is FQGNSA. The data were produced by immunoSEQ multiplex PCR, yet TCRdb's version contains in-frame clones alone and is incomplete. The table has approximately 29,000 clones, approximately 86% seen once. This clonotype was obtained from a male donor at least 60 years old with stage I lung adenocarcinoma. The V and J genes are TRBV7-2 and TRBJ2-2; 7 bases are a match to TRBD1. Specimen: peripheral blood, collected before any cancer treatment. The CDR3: CASSLVVGGSGELFF. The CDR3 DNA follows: TGTGCCAGCAGCTTAGTTGTAGGGGGCTCCGGGGAGCTGTTTTTT.